What follows describes a single T cell receptor (beta chain). The antigen is not known. At one of its ends the junction is not consistent with the germline gene, which may arise from a read error. The data belong to a study of cytomegalovirus exposure and HLA in healthy donors. Study observations and caveats: A classifier reportedly called cytomegalovirus status with high sensitivity and specificity.

Use of 60 Vbeta and 13 Jbeta primers characterized the PCR. Source study methods: Later work found approximately 87 million unique TCR beta chains, with 10 million to 14 million shared. Produced via immunoSEQ multiplex PCR; TCRdb's table is partial and in-frame only. V, J and clone size reflect that table, while D and trimming were determined from the DNA. In the table there are under 90,000 clones, 77% of which are singletons. Sequences were obtained from PBMCs. The sequence came from a middle-aged man in good health and CMV-seropositive.

The CDR3 DNA is TGTTCCAGCAGCTTAGGGACTAGCGCCTACAACAATGAGCAGTTCTTC. Amino acids: CSSSLGTSAYNNEQFF. The genes are TRBV7-9 and TRBJ2-1; 10 bases are shared with TRBD2. The CDR3 contains 16 residues. Germline CDR1 and CDR2: SEHNR and FQNEAQ (reference sequence).